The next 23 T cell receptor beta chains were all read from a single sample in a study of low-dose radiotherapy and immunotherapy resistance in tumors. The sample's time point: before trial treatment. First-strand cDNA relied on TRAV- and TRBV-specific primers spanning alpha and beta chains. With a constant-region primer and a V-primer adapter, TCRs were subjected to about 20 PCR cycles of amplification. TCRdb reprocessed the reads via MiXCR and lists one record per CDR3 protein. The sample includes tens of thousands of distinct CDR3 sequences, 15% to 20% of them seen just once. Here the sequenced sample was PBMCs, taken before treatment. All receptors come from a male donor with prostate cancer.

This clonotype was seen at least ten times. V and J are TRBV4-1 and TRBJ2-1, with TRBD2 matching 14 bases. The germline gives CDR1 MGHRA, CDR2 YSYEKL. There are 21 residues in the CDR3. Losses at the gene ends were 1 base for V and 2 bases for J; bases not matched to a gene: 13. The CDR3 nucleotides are TGCGCCAGCAGCCAAGTCCCTCCCGGCGGGACTAGCGGGGGCCCCTACAATGAGCAGTTCTTC. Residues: CASSQVPPGGTSGGPYNEQFF.

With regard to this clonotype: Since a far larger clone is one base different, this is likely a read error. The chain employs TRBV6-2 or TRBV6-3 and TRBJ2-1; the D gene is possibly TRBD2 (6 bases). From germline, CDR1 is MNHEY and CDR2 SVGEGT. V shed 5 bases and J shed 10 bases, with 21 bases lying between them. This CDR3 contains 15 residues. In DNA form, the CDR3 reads TGTGCCAGCAGTGAAGCGGGCGGAACCTCCTACGAGCAGTTCTTC. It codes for CASSEAGGTSYEQFF.

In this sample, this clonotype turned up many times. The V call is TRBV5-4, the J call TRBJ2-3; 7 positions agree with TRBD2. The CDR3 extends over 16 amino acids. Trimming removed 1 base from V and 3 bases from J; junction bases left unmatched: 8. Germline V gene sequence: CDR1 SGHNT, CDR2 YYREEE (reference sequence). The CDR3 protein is CASSLLGLKGTDTQYF. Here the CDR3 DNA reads TGTGCCAGCAGCTTGCTGGGACTAAAGGGTACAGATACGCAGTATTTT.

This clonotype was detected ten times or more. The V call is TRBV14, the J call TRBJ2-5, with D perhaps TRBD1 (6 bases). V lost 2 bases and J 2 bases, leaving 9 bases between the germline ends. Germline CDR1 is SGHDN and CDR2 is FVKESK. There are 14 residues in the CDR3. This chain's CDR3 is CASSQWQGQETQYF. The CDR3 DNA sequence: TGTGCCAGCAGCCAATGGCAGGGGCAAGAGACCCAGTACTTC.

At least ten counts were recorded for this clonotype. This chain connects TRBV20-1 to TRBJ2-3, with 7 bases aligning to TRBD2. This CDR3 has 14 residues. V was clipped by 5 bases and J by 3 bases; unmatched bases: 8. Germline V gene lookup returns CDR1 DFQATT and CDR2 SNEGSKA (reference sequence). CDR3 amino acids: CSAGATSLTDTQYF. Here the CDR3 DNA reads TGCAGTGCTGGGGCGACTAGCCTGACAGATACGCAGTATTTT.

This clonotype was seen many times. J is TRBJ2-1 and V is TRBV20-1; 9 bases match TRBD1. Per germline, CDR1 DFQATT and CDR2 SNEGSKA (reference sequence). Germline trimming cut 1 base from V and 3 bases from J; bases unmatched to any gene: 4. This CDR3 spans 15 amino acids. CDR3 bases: TGCAGTGCTAGAGTTCCGGACAGGGGCTACAATGAGCAGTTCTTC. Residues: CSARVPDRGYNEQFF.

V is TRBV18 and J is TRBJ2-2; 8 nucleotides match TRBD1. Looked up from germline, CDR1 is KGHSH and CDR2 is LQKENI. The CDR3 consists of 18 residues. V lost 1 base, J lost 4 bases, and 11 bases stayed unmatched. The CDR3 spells CASSPRQGQGIPTGELFF. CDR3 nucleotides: TGTGCCAGCTCACCACGTCAAGGACAGGGTATTCCCACCGGGGAGCTGTTTTTT.

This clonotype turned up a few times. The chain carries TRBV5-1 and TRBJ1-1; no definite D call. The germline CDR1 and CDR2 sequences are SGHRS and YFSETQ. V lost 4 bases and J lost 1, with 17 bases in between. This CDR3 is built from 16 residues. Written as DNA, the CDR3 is TGCGCCAGCAGCCCCCAGATTAGGGTACAGAACACTGAAGCTTTCTTT. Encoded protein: CASSPQIRVQNTEAFF.

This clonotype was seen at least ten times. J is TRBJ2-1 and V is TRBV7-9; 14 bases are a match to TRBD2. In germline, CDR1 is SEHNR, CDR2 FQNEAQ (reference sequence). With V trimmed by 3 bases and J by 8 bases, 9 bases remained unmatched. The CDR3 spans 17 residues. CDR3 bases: TGTGCCAGCAGCTTGTTGACTAGCGGGGGGGGGGCCGATGAGCAGTTCTTC. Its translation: CASSLLTSGGGADEQFF.

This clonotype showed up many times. The CDR3 DNA is TGTGCCACCGAGTGGGGGGACACCGGGGAGCTGTTTTTT. It translates to CATEWGDTGELFF. The V call is TRBV24-1, the J call TRBJ2-2, with D perhaps TRBD2 (6 bases). V dropped 9 bases and J dropped 3 bases, with 10 bases sitting between them. Germline CDR1 is KGHDR and CDR2 is SFDVKD. This CDR3 spans 13 amino acids.

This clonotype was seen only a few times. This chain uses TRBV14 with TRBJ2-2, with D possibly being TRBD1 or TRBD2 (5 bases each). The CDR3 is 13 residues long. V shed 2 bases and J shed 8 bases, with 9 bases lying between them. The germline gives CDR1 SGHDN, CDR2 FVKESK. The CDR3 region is CASSQTRGGELFF. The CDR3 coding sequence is TGTGCCAGCAGCCAAACGAGGGGAGGGGAGCTGTTTTTT.

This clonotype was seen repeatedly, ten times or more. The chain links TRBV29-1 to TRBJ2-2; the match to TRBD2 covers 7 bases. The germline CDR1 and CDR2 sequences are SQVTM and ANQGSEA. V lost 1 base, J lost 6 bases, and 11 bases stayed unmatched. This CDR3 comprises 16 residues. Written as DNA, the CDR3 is TGCAGCGTTGAAGGCGGGGGAGGGGTTGCGCCCGGGGAGCTGTTTTTT. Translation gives CSVEGGGGVAPGELFF.

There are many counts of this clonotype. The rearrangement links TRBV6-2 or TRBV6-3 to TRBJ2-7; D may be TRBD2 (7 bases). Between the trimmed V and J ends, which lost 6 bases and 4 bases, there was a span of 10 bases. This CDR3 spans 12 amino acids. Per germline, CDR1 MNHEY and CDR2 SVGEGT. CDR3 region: CASSRGAYEQYF. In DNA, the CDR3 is TGTGCCAGCAGCCGGGGGGCGTACGAGCAGTACTTC.

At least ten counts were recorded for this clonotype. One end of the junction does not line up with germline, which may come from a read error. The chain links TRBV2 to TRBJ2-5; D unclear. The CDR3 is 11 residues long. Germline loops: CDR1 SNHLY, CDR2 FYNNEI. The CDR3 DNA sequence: TGTGCCAGCAGGGAAGAAGAGACCCAGTACTTC. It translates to CASREEETQYF.

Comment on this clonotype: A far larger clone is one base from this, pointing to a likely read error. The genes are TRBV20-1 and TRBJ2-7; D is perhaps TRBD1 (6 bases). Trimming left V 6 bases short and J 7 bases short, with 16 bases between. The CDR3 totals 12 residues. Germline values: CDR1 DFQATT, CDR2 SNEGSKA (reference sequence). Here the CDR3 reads CSANGQSNEQYF. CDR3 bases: TGCAGTGCCAATGGACAGTCCAATGAGCAGTACTTC.

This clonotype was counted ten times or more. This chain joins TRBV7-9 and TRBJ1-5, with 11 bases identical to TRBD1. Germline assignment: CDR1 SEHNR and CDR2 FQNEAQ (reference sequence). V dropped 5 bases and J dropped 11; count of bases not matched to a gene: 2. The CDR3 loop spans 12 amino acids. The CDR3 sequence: CASSRDRGSQHF. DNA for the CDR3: TGTGCCAGCAGCCGGGACAGGGGGTCCCAGCATTTT. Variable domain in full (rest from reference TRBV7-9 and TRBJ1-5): DTGVSQNPRHKITKRGQNVTFRCDPISEHNRLYWYRQTLGQGPEFLTYFQNEAQLEKSRLLSDRFSAERPKGSFSTLEIQRTEQGDSAMYLCASSRDRGSQHFGDGTRLSIL.

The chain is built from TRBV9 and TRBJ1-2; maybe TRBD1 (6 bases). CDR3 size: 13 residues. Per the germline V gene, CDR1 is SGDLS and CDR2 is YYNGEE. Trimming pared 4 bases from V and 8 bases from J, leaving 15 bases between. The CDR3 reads CASSRLQGVGYTF. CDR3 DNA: TGTGCCAGCAGCAGATTACAGGGAGTCGGCTACACCTTC.

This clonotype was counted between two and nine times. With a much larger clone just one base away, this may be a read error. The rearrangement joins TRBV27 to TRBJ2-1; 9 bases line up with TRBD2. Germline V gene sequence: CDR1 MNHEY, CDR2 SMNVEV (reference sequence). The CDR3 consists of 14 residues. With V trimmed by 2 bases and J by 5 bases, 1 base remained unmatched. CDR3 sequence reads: CASSLGGRDNEQFF. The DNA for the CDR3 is TGTGCCAGCAGTTTAGGCGGGAGGGACAATGAGCAGTTCTTC.

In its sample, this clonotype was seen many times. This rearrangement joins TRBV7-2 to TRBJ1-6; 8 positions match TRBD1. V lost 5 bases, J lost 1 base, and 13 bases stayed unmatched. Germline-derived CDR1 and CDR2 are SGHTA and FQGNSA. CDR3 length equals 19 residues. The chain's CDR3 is CASSATIGQGSSYNSPLHF. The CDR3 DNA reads TGTGCCAGCAGCGCTACGATAGGACAGGGATCGTCCTATAATTCACCCCTCCACTTT.

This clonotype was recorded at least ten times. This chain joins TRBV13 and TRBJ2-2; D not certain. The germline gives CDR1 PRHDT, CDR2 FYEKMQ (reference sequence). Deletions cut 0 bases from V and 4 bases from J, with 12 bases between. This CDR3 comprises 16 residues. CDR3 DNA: TGTGCCAGCAGCTTAGGCCGGAAGGTACCCACCGGGGAGCTGTTTTTT. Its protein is CASSLGRKVPTGELFF. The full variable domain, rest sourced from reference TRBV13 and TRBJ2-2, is AAGVIQSPRHLIKEKRETATLKCYPIPRHDTVYWYQQGPGQDPQFLISFYEKMQSDKGSIPDRFSAQQFSDYHSELNMSSLELGDSALYFCASSLGRKVPTGELFFGEGSRLTVL.

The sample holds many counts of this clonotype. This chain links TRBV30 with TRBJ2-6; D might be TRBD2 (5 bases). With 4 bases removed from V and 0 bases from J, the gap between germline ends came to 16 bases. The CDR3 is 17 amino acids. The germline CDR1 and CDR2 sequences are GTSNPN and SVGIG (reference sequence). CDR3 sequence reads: CAWMFEGGPSGANVLTF. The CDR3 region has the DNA TGTGCCTGGATGTTTGAGGGTGGCCCCTCTGGGGCCAACGTCCTGACTTTC.

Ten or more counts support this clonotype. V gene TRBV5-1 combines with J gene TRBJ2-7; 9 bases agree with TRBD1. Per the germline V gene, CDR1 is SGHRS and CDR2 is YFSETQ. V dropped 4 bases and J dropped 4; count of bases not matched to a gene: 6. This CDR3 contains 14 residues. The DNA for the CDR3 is TGCGCCAGCAGCGACCGACAGGGGGTTTACGAGCAGTACTTC. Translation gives CASSDRQGVYEQYF.

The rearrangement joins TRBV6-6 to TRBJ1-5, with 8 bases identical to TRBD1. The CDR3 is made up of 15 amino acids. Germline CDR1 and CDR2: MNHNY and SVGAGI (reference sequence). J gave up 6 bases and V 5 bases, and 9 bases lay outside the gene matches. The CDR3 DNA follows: TGTGCCAGCAGTACTTTTACAGGGGGAGTTCAGCCCCAGCATTTT. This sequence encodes CASSTFTGGVQPQHF.